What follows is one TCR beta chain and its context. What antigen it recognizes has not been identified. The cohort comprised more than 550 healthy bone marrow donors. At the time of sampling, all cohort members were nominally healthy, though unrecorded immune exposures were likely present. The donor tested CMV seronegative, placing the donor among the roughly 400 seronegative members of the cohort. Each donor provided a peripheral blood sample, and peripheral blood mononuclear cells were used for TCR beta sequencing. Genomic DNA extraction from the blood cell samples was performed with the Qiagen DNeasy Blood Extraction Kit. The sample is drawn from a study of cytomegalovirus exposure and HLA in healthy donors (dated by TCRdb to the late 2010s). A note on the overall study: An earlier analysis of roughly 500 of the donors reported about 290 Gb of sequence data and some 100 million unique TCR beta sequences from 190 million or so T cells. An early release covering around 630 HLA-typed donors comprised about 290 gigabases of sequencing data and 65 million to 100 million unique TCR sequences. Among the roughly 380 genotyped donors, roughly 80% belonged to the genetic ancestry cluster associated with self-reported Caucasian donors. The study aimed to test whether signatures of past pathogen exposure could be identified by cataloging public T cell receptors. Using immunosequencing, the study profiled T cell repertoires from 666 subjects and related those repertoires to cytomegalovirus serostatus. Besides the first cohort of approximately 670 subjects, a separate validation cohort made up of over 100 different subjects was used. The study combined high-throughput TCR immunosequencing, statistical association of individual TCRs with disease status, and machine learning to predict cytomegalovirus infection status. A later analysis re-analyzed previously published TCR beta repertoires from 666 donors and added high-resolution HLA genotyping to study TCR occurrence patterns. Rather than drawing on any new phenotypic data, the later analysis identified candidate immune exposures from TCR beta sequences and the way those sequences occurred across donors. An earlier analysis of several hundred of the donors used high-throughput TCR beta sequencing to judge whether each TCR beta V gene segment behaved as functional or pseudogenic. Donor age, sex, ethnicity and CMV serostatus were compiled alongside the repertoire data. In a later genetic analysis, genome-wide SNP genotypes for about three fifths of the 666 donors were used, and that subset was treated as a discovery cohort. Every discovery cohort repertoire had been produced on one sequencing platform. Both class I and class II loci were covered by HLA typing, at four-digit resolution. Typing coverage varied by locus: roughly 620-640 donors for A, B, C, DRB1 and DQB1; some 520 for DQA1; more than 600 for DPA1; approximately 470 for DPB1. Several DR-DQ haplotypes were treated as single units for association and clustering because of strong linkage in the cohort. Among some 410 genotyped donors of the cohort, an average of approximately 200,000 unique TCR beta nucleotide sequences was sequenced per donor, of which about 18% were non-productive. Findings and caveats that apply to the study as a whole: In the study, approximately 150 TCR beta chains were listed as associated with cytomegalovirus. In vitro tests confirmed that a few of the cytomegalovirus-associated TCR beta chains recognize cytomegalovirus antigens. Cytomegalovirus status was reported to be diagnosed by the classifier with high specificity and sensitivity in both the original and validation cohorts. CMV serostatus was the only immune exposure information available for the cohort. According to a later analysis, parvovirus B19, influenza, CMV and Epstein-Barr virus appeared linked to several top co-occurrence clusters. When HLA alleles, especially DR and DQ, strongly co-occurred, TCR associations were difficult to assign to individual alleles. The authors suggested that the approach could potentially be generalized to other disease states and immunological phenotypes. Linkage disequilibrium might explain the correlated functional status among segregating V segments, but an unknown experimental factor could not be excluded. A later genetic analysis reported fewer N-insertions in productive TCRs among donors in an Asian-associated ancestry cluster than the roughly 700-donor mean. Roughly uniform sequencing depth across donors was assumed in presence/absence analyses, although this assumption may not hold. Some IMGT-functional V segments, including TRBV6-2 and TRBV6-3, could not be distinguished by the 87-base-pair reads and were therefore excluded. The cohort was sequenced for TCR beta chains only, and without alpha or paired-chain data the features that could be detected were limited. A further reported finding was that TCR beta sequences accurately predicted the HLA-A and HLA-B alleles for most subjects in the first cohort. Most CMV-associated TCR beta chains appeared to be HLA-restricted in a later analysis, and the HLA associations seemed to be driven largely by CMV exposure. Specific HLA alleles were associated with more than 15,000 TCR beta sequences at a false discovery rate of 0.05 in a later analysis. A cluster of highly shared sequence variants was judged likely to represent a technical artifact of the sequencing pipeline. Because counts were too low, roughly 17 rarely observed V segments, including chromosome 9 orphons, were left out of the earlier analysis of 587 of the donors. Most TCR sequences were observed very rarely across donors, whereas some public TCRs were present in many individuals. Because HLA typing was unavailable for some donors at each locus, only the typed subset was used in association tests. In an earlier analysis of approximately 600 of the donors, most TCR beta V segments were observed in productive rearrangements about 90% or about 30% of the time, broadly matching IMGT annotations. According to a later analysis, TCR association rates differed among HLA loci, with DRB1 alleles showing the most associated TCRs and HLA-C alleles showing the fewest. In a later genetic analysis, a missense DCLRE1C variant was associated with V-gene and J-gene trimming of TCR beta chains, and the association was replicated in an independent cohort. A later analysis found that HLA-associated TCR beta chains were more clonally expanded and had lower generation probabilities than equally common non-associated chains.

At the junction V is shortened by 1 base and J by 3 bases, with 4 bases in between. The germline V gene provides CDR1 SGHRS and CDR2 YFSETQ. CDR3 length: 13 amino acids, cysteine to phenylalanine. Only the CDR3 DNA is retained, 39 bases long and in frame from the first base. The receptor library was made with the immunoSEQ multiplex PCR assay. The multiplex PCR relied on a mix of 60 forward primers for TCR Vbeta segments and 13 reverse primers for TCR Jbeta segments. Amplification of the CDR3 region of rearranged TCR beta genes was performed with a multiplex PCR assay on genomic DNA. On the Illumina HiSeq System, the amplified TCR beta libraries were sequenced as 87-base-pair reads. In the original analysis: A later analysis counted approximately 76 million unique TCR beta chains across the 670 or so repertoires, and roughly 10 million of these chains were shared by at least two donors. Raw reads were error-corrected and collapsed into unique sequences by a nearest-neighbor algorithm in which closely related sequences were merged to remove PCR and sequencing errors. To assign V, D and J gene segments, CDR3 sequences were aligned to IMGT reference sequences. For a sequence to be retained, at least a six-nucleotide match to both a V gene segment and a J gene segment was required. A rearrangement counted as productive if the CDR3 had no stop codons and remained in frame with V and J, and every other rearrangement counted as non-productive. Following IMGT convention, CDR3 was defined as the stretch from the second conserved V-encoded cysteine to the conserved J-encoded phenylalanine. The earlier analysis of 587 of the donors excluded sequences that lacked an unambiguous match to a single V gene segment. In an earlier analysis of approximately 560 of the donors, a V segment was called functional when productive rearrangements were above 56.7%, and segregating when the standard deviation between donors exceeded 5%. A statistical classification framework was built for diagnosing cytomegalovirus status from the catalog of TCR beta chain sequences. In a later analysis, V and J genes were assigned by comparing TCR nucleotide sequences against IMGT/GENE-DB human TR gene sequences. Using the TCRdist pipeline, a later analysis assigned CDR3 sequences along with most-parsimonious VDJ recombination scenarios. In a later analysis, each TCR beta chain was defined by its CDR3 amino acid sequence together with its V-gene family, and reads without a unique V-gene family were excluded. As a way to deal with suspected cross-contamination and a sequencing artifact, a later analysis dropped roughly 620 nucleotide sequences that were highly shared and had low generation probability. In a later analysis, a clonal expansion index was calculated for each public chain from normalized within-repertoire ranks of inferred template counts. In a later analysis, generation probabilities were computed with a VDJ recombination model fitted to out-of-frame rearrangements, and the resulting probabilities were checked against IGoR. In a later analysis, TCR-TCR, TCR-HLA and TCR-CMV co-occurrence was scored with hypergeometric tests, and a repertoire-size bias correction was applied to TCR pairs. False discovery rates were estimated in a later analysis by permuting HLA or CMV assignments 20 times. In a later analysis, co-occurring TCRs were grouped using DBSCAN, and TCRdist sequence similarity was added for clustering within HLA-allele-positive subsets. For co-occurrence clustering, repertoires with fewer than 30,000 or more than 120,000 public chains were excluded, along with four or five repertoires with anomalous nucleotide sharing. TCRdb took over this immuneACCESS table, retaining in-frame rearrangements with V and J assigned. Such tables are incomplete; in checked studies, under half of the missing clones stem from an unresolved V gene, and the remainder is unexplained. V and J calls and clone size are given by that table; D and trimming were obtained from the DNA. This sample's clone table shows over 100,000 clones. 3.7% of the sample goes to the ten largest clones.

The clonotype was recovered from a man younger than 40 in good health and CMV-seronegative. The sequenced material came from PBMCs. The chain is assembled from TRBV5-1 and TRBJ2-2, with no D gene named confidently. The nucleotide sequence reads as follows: TGCGCCAGCAGCTTGACACACACCGGGGAGCTGTTTTTT. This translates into CASSLTHTGELFF.